This T cell receptor beta chain was captured in a study of T-cell reconstitution after alpha-beta-depleted transplantation in children. Findings of the study overall: Alpha-beta T cells present about two months after transplant were reported to originate from several hundred expanded graft clones. One year post-transplant, T-cell counts and diversity were largely derived from T cells produced anew. Where some patients showed high TCRbeta diversity at day 60, it came from recipient T cells and thymic progenitors that had survived.

It was with unique molecular identifiers that the TCRbeta library was prepared. TCRdb redid the calling of the PCR reads with MiXCR, one entry per CDR3 protein. The sample has about 540,000 distinct CDR3 sequences, more than 20% seen once. The CDR3 sequence is 14 residues long. With 3 bases removed from V and 1 base from J, the gap between germline ends came to 10 bases. The germline CDR1 and CDR2 sequences are SGHKS and YYEKEE (reference sequence). About this clonotype itself: The antigen is unknown.

The clonotype comes from a boy under two years old with Wiskott-Aldrich syndrome, due to receive a stem cell transplant. The gene calls are TRBV5-5 and TRBJ2-5; D unresolved. Sequencing was performed on PBMCs, taken before TCRalphabeta/CD19-depleted stem cell transplant. DNA of the CDR3: TGTGCCAGCAGCTCTTCGGCAGGCCAAGAGACCCAGTACTTC. This codes for CASSSSAGQETQYF.